This TCR beta chain was recovered during a study of blood T cell repertoires in COVID-19. Overall study: PBMCs, B-cell-depleted T cells, or T cells provided the cDNA or gDNA that made up the material.

Sequenced by immunoSEQ multiplex PCR; TCRdb stores in-frame clones only, minus some. The sample contains around 150,000 clones, around 74% of which appear only once. This clone was seen more than once but under ten times. V gave up 1 base and J gave up 4 bases, with 13 bases separating them. The germline V gene encodes CDR1 MNHEY and CDR2 SMNVEV (reference sequence). CDR3 size: 15 residues. The chain couples TRBV27 to TRBJ1-1; weak D call: TRBD1 (5 bases). The TCR sequence derives from a woman over 75 with acute or convalescent COVID-19. Sequences were obtained from peripheral blood. CDR3 sequence reads: CASSLFPLGVTEAFF. CDR3 coding DNA: TGTGCCAGCAGTTTATTCCCGCTAGGGGTCACTGAAGCTTTCTTT.